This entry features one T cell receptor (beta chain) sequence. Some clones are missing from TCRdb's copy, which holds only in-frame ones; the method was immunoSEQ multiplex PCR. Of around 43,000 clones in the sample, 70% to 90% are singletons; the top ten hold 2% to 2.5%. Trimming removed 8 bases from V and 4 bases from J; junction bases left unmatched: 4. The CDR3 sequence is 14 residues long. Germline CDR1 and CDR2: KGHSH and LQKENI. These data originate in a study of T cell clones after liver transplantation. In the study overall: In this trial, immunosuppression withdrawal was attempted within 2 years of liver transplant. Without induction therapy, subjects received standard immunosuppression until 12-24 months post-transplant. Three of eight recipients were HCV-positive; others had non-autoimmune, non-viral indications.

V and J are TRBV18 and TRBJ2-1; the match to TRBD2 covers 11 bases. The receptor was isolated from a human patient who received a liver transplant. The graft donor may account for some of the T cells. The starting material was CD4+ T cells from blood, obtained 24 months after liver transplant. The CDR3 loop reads CASNSGGAYNEQFF. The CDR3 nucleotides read TGTGCCAGCAATAGCGGGGGGGCGTACAATGAGCAGTTCTTC. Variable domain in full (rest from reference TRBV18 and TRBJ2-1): NAGVMQNPRHLVRRRGQEARLRCSPMKGHSHVYWYRQLPEEGLKFMVYLQKENIIDESGMPKERFSAEFPKEGPSILRIQQVVRGDSAAYFCASNSGGAYNEQFFGPGTRLTVL.